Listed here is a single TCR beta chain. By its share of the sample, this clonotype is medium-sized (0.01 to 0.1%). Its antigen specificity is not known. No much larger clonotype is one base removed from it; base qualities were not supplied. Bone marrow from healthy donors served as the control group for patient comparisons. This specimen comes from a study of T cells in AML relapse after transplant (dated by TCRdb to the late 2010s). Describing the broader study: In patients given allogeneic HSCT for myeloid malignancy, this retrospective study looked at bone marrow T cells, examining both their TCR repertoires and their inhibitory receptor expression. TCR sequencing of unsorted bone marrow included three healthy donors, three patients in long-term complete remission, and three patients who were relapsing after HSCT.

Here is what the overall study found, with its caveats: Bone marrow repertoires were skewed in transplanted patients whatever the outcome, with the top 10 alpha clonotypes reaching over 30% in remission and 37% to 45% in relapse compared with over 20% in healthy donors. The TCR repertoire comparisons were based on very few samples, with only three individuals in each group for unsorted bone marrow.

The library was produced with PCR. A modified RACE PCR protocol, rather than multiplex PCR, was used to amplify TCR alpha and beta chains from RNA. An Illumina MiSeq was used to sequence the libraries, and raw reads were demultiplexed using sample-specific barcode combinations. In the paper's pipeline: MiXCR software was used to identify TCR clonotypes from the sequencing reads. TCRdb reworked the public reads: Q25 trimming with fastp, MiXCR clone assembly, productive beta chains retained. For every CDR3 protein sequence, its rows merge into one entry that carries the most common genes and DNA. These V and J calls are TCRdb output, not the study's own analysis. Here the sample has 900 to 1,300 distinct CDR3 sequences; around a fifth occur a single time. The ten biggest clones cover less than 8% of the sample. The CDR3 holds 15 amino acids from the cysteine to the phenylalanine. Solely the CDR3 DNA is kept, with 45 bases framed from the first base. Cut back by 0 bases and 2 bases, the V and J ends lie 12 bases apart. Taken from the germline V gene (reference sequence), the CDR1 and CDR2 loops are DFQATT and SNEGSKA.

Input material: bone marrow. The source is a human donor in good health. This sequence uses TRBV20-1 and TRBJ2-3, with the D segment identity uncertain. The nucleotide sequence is TGCAGTGCTAGAGATGGGCTCACAATCACAGATACGCAGTATTTT. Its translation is CSARDGLTITDTQYF.